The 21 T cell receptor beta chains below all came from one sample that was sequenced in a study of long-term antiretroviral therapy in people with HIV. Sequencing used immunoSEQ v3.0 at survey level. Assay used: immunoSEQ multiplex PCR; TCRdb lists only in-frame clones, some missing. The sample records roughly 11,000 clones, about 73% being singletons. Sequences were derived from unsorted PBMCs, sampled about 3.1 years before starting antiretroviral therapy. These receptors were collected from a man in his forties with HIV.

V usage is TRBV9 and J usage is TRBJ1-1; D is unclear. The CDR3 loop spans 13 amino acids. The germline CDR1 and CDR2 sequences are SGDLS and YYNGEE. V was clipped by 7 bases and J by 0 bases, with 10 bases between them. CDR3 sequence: CASSRGLNTEAFF. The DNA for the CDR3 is TGTGCCAGCTCCCGGGGTTTGAACACTGAAGCTTTCTTT. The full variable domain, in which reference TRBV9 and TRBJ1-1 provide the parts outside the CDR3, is DSGVTQTPKHLITATGQRVTLRCSPRSGDLSVYWYQQSLDQGLQFLIQYYNGEERAKGNILERFSAQQFPDLHSELNLSSLELGDSALYFCASSRGLNTEAFFGQGTRLTVV.

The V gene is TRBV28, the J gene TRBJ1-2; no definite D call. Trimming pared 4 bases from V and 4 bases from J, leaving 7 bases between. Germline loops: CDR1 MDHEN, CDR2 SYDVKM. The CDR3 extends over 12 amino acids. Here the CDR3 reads CASSSESYGYTF. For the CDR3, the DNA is TGTGCCAGCAGTTCCGAGAGCTATGGCTACACCTTC.

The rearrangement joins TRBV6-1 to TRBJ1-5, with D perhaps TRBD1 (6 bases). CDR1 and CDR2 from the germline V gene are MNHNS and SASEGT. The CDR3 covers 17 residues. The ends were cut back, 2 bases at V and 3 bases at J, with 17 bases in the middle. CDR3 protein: CASSEHTRTESNQPQHF. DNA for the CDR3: TGTGCCAGCAGTGAACACACTCGGACAGAATCCAATCAGCCCCAGCATTTT.

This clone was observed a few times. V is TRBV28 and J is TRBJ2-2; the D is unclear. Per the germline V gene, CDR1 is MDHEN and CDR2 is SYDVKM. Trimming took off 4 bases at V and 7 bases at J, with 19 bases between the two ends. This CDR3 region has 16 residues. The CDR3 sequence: CASSSARGVTDGELFF. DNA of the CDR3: TGTGCCAGCAGTTCAGCGCGTGGGGTGACGGACGGGGAGCTGTTTTTT.

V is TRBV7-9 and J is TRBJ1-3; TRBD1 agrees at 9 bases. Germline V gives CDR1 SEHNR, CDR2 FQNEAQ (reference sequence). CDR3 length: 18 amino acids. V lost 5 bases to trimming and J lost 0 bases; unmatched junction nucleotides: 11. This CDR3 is CASSVYRGLGSSGNTIYF. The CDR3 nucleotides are TGTGCCAGCAGCGTATACAGGGGGCTGGGAAGCTCTGGAAACACCATATATTTT.

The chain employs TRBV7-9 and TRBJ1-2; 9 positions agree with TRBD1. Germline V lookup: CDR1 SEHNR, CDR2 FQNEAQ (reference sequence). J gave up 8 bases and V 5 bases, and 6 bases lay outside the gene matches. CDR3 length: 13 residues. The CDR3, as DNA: TGTGCCAGCAGCCCACAGGGGGCTCTAGGCTACACCTTC. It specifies CASSPQGALGYTF. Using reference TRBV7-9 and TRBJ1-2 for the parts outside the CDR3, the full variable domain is DTGVSQNPRHKITKRGQNVTFRCDPISEHNRLYWYRQTLGQGPEFLTYFQNEAQLEKSRLLSDRFSAERPKGSFSTLEIQRTEQGDSAMYLCASSPQGALGYTFGSGTRLTVV.

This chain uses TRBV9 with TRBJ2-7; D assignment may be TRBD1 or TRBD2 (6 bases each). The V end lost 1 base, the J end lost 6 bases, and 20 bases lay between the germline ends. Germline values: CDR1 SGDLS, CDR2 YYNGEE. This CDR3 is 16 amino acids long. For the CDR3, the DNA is TGTGCCAGCAGCGTAAGGGCCAGCTCCTCGGGGGCCGAGCAGTACTTC. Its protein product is CASSVRASSSGAEQYF.

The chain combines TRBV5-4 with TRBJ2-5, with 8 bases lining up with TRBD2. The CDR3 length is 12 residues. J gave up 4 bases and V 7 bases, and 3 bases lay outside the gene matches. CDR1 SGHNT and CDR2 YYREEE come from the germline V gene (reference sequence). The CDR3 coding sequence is TGTGCCAGCTCACGGGGGGGAGAGACCCAGTACTTC. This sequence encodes CASSRGGETQYF.

CDR3 sequence: CASSGTYEQYF. CDR3 in DNA: TGTGCCAGCAGTGGGACCTACGAGCAGTACTTC. The chain employs TRBV6-5 and TRBJ2-7; D unclear. Germline V gene data show CDR1 as MNHEY and CDR2 as SVGAGI. The CDR3 is 11 residues long. Trimming pared 5 bases from V and 2 bases from J, leaving 4 bases between.

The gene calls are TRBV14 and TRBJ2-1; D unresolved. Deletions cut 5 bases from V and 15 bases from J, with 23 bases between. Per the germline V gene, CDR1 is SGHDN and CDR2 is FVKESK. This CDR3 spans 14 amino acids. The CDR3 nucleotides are TGTGCCAGCAGCGTAGCTGGGGTGGTTCAGAGTACGTTCTTC. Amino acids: CASSVAGVVQSTFF.

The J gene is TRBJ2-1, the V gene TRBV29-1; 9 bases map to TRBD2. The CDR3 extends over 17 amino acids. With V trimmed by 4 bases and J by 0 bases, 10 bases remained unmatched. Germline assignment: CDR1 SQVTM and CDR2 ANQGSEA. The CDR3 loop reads CSVGRLAGSRSYNEQFF. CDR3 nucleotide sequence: TGCAGCGTTGGGAGGCTAGCGGGGTCCCGCTCCTACAATGAGCAGTTCTTC.

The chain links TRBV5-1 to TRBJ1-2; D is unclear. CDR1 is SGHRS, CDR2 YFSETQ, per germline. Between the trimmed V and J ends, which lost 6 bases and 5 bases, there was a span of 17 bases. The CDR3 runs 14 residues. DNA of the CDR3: TGCGCCAGCACCCTTGGTTTAGGAATATATGGCTACACCTTC. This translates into CASTLGLGIYGYTF.

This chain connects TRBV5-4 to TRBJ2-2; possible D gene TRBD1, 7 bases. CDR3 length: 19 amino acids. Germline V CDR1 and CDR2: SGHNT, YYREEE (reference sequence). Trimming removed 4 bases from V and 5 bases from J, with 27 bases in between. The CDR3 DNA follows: TGTGCCAGCAGCCATTATGGAGGGGGCCTTTCCTCCATTACCGGGGAGCTGTTTTTT. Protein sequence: CASSHYGGGLSSITGELFF.

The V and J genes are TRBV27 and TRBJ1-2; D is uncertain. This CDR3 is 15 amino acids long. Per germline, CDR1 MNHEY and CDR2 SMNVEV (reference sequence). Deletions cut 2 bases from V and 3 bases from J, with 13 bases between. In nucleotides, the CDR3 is TGTGCCAGCAGTTTAGGTGGGCGGACTCACTATGGCTACACCTTC. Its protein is CASSLGGRTHYGYTF.

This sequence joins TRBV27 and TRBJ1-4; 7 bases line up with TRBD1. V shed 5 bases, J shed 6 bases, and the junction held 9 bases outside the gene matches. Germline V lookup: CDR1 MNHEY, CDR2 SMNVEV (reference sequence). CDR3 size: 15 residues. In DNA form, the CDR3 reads TGTGCCAGCAGTCTAACGACAGGGTCGTATGAAAAACTGTTTTTT. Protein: CASSLTTGSYEKLFF.

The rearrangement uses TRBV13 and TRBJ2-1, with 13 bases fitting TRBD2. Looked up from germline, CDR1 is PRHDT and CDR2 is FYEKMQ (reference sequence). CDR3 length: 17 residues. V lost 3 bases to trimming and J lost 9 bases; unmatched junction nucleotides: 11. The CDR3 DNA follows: TGTGCCAGCAGCTTTACTGGACTAGCGGGAGATATGGGTGAGCAGTTCTTC. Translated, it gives CASSFTGLAGDMGEQFF.

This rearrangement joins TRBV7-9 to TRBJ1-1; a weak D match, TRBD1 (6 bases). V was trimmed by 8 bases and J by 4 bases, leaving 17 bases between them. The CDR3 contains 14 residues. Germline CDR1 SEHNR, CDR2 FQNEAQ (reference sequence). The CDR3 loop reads CASEYSGVGTEAFF. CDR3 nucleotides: TGTGCCAGCGAATATTCAGGGGTCGGCACTGAAGCTTTCTTT. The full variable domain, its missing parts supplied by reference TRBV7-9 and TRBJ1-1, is DTGVSQNPRHKITKRGQNVTFRCDPISEHNRLYWYRQTLGQGPEFLTYFQNEAQLEKSRLLSDRFSAERPKGSFSTLEIQRTEQGDSAMYLCASEYSGVGTEAFFGQGTRLTVV.

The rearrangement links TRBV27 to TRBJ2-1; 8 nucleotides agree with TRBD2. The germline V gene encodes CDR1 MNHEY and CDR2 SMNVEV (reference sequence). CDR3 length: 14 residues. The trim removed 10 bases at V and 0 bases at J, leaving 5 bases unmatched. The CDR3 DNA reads TGTGCCACATACGGGAGGGGCTCCTACAATGAGCAGTTCTTC. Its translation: CATYGRGSYNEQFF.

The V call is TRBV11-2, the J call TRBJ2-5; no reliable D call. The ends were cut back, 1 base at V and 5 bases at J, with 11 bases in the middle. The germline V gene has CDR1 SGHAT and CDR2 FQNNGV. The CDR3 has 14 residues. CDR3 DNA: TGTGCCAGCAGCTTAGGGGGATCGTGGGAGACCCAGTACTTC. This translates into CASSLGGSWETQYF.

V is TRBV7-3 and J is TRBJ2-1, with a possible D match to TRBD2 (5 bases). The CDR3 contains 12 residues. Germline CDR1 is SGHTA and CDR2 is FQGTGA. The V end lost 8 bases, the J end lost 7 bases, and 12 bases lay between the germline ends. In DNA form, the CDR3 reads TGTGCCAGCGCGGCTAGCTCGAATGAGCAGTTCTTC. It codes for CASAASSNEQFF.

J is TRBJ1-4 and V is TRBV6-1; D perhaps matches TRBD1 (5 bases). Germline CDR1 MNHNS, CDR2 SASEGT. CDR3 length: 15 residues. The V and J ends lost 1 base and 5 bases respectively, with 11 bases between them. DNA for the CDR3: TGTGCCAGCAGTGAAGGAGAATCAGGGAATGAAAAACTGTTTTTT. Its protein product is CASSEGESGNEKLFF.